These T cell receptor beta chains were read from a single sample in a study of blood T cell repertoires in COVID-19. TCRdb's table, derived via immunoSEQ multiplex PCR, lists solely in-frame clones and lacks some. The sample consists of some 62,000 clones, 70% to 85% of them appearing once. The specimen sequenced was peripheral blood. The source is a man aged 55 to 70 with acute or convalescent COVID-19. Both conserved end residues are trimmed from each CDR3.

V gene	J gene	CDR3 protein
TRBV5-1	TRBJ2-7	ASRLQGASSYEQY
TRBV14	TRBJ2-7	ASSQLGHFYEQY
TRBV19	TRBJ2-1	ASSNPGLGYNEQF
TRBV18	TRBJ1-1	ASSPRQGHPLAF
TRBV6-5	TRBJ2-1	ASNFLAGGRNEQF
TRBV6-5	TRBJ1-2	ASSRVGILNYGYT
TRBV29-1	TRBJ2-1	SGTGSKGLNEQF
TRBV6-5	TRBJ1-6	ASKTGDGSPLH
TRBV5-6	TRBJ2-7	ASSYRDRVYEQY
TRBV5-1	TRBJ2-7	ASSSPTASYEQY
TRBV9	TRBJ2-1	ASSAEGSGSYNEQF
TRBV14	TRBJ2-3	ASSQTTVSTDTQY
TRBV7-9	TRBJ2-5	ASSLGTREETQY
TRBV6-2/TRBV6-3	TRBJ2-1	ASSPVGLAGPNEQF
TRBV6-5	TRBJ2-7	ASSSPDLPYEQY
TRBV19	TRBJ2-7	ASSMMGGYEQY
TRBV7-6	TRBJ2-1	ASSRSGEPYNEQF
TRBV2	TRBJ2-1	ASSVATGWTSGSSYNEQF
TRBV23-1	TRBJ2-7	ASSQSTRLSYSYEQY
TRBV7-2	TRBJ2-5	ASSPGSETQY
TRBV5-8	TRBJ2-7	ASSLNRYEQY
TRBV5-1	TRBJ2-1	ASSPGRAYNEQF
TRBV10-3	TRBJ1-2	AIRPVGEDYGYT
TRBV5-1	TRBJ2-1	ASSSAVSAEQF
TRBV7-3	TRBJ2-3	ASSQGLAGGTDTQY
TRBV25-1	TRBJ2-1	ASSESGTKQF
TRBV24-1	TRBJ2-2	ATSDRQVRELF
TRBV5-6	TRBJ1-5	ASSFDSDSNQPQH
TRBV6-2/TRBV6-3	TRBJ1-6	ASSYWGGTGSPLH
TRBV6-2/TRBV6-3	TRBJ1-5	ASSWTGGNQPQH
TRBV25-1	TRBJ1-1	ASSERGIAQAF
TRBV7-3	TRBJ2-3	ASSLHRVDTQY
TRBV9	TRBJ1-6	ASSVGTGSNSPLH